A single sample is the source of the 25 T cell receptor beta chains below, sequenced in a study of cytomegalovirus exposure and HLA in healthy donors. PCR primers comprised 60 Vbeta and 13 Jbeta primers. Assay used: immunoSEQ multiplex PCR; TCRdb lists only in-frame clones, some missing. The sample contains some 200,000 clones, just under 80% of which appear only once. Sequenced material: PBMCs. The receptors come from a female donor in good health and CMV-seronegative.

This rearrangement joins TRBV5-4 to TRBJ2-2, with D tentatively TRBD2 (6 bases). The CDR3 is 13 amino acids. V lost 4 bases and J lost 8, with 12 bases in between. Per germline, CDR1 SGHNT and CDR2 YYREEE (reference sequence). This chain's CDR3 is CASSGTPGGELFF. The CDR3 region has the DNA TGTGCCAGCAGCGGGACTCCTGGGGGGGAGCTGTTTTTT.

The sample holds one count of this clone. J is TRBJ2-5 and V is TRBV28; TRBD2 matches at 11 bases. V trimming: 6 bases; J trimming: 2 bases; junction bases outside the gene matches: 8. Germline V lookup: CDR1 MDHEN, CDR2 SYDVKM. The CDR3 runs to 16 residues. CDR3 amino acids: CASSPLPSGRQETQYF. CDR3 DNA: TGTGCCAGCAGCCCCCTCCCTAGCGGGAGGCAAGAGACCCAGTACTTC.

The chain couples TRBV5-5 to TRBJ2-7; maybe TRBD1 (7 bases). This CDR3 contains 15 residues. Germline V gene sequence: CDR1 SGHKS, CDR2 YYEKEE (reference sequence). V gave up 3 bases and J gave up 6 bases, with 19 bases separating them. CDR3 sequence: CASSSGGGAPPEQYF. In DNA form, the CDR3 reads TGTGCCAGCAGCTCCGGAGGGGGCGCACCCCCCGAGCAGTACTTC.

The V call is TRBV20-1, the J call TRBJ1-1; D is unclear. The V gene's germline CDR1 is DFQATT and CDR2 SNEGSKA (reference sequence). This CDR3 contains 11 residues. The ends were cut back, 6 bases at V and 7 bases at J, with 12 bases in the middle. DNA for the CDR3: TGCAGTGCCGGGATATTGGGTGAAGCTTTCTTT. This codes for CSAGILGEAFF.

V gene TRBV19 combines with J gene TRBJ2-4; D gene uncertain. CDR1 LNHDA and CDR2 SQIVND come from the germline V gene (reference sequence). The V and J ends lost 5 bases and 0 bases respectively, with 14 bases between them. This CDR3 is built from 16 residues. The CDR3 region has the DNA TGTGCCAGTAGTTTCTCACGAGGAATAGCCAAAAACATTCAGTACTTC. As protein: CASSFSRGIAKNIQYF.

This clone was seen a few times. This chain connects TRBV9 to TRBJ1-3; possibly TRBD1 for D (6 bases). CDR1 and CDR2 (germline): SGDLS, YYNGEE. The CDR3 totals 17 residues. V lost 2 bases and J 3 bases, leaving 18 bases between the germline ends. The CDR3 protein is CASSVDGGGAGGNTIYF. The CDR3 bases are TGTGCCAGCAGCGTTGATGGGGGGGGCGCAGGTGGAAACACCATATATTTT.

This rearrangement joins TRBV12-5 to TRBJ2-3; 16 nucleotides match TRBD2. The CDR3 covers 15 residues. Germline assignment: CDR1 LGHNT and CDR2 FRNRAP. The V segment lost 5 bases and the J segment 10 bases; nucleotides outside the gene matches: 6. For the CDR3, the DNA is TGTGCTAGTGGTCCGGGGACTAGCGGGAGGGACGCGCAGTATTTT. This gives the protein CASGPGTSGRDAQYF.

Only one count was recorded for this clone. The chain employs TRBV18 and TRBJ2-3; 10 nucleotides match TRBD2. This CDR3 has 15 amino acids. Looked up from germline, CDR1 is KGHSH and CDR2 is LQKENI. With V trimmed by 4 bases and J by 6 bases, 7 bases remained unmatched. The CDR3 here is CASSRASGGRDTQYF. CDR3 sequence (DNA): TGTGCCAGCTCACGCGCTAGCGGGGGCAGGGATACGCAGTATTTT.

The chain combines TRBV2 with TRBJ1-5; no firm D call. Germline V gives CDR1 SNHLY, CDR2 FYNNEI. The V and J ends lost 1 base and 4 bases respectively, with 5 bases between them. The CDR3 loop spans 13 amino acids. The CDR3 DNA is TGTGCCAGCAGTGAAGGTCTGAATCAGCCCCAGCATTTT. Translating gives CASSEGLNQPQHF.

The CDR3 reads CAWREQGSYYGYTF. For the CDR3, the DNA is TGTGCCTGGAGGGAACAGGGTAGTTACTATGGCTACACCTTC. The rearrangement uses TRBV30 and TRBJ1-2, with D possibly being TRBD1 (6 bases). Germline CDR1 is GTSNPN and CDR2 is SVGIG (reference sequence). V lost 3 bases to trimming and J lost 3 bases, with 14 bases between them. CDR3 length: 14 amino acids.

The V gene is TRBV5-4, the J gene TRBJ2-5; D may be TRBD2 (6 bases). The CDR3 is 15 residues long. Germline values: CDR1 SGHNT, CDR2 YYREEE (reference sequence). The V and J ends lost 2 bases and 2 bases respectively, with 13 bases between them. CDR3 sequence: CASSFYGTYQETQYF. CDR3 DNA: TGTGCCAGCAGCTTCTACGGGACTTATCAAGAGACCCAGTACTTC.

The chain links TRBV7-6 to TRBJ2-3; 13 nucleotides agree with TRBD2. J was trimmed by 4 bases and V by 5 bases; bases with no gene match: 3. The CDR3 loop spans 15 amino acids. Germline loops: CDR1 SGHVS, CDR2 FNYEAQ. Here the CDR3 DNA reads TGTGCCAGCAGCAAACTAGCGGGAGGGGCAGATACGCAGTATTTT. This codes for CASSKLAGGADTQYF.

The chain is built from TRBV19 and TRBJ2-7; 9 positions agree with TRBD1. V was pared by 4 bases and J by 5 bases, with 3 bases of the junction left unmatched. CDR3 length equals 13 residues. Germline V gene lookup returns CDR1 LNHDA and CDR2 SQIVND (reference sequence). This CDR3 reads CASSKDRGNEQYF. The CDR3 nucleotides are TGTGCCAGTAGTAAGGACAGGGGTAACGAGCAGTACTTC.

This chain connects TRBV2 to TRBJ2-5; tentatively, D is TRBD2 (6 bases). This CDR3 comprises 14 residues. Looked up from germline, CDR1 is SNHLY and CDR2 is FYNNEI. V gave up 7 bases and J gave up 7 bases, with 19 bases separating them. The CDR3 reads CASTRLVIEATQYF. The CDR3 nucleotides are TGTGCCAGCACCAGACTAGTAATCGAGGCGACCCAGTACTTC. The full variable domain, its missing parts supplied by reference TRBV2 and TRBJ2-5, is EPEVTQTPSHQVTQMGQEVILRCVPISNHLYFYWYRQILGQKVEFLVSFYNNEISEKSEIFDDQFSVERPDGSNFTLKIRSTKLEDSAMYFCASTRLVIEATQYFGPGTRLLVL.

The V and J genes are TRBV27 and TRBJ2-7; 9 positions match TRBD1. V was clipped by 4 bases and J by 4 bases; unmatched bases: 11. Germline loops: CDR1 MNHEY, CDR2 SMNVEV (reference sequence). This CDR3 has 16 residues. CDR3 DNA: TGTGCCAGCAGTTCAGGTCCCGGGACAGGGAAGTACGAGCAGTACTTC. Protein product: CASSSGPGTGKYEQYF.

The V gene is TRBV5-6, the J gene TRBJ2-7; TRBD2 is a possible D gene (6 bases). The CDR3 is 15 residues long. The germline V gene encodes CDR1 SGHDT and CDR2 YYEEEE. V shed 4 bases and J shed 0 bases, with 14 bases lying between them. CDR3 sequence reads: CASSPGVTVSYEQYF. DNA of the CDR3: TGTGCCAGCAGCCCGGGGGTGACAGTCTCCTACGAGCAGTACTTC.

This rearrangement joins TRBV7-3 to TRBJ2-2; 8 bases map to TRBD1. The CDR3 is made up of 17 amino acids. Trimming took 2 bases from V and 3 from J; bases not matched to a gene: 8. Germline loops: CDR1 SGHTA, CDR2 FQGTGA. The CDR3 region is CASSLDGQGAYTGELFF. Here the CDR3 DNA reads TGTGCCAGCAGCTTAGATGGGCAGGGGGCATACACCGGGGAGCTGTTTTTT. Together with reference TRBV7-3 and TRBJ2-2, the CDR3 gives the full variable domain: GAGVSQTPSNKVTEKGKYVELRCDPISGHTALYWYRQSLGQGPEFLIYFQGTGAADDSGLPNDRFFAVRPEGSVSTLKIQRTERGDSAVYLCASSLDGQGAYTGELFFGEGSRLTVL.

CDR3 bases: TGTGCCAGTAGTATGAGGCAGGGGGAAGGGAACACTGAAGCTTTCTTT. It specifies CASSMRQGEGNTEAFF. The chain links TRBV19 to TRBJ1-1; 7 bases fit TRBD1. V dropped 3 bases and J dropped 1; count of bases not matched to a gene: 8. The V gene's germline CDR1 is LNHDA and CDR2 SQIVND (reference sequence). This CDR3 contains 16 residues.

The chain carries TRBV5-5 and TRBJ1-5, with D possibly being TRBD1 (6 bases). The germline V gene has CDR1 SGHKS and CDR2 YYEKEE (reference sequence). The ends were cut back, 0 bases at V and 0 bases at J, with 16 bases in the middle. The CDR3 loop spans 18 amino acids. CDR3 sequence reads: CASSLALRTEYSNQPQHF. The DNA of the CDR3 is TGTGCCAGCAGCTTGGCCCTTCGGACAGAATATAGCAATCAGCCCCAGCATTTT.

The V call is TRBV7-3, the J call TRBJ2-1; TRBD1 is a possible D gene (6 bases). The CDR3 has 16 residues. The ends were cut back, 5 bases at V and 5 bases at J, with 19 bases in the middle. Germline V gene lookup returns CDR1 SGHTA and CDR2 FQGTGA. The CDR3 sequence: CASSPGVGRGDNEQFF. CDR3 DNA: TGTGCCAGCAGCCCGGGTGTCGGCAGGGGCGACAATGAGCAGTTCTTC.

The chain couples TRBV5-1 to TRBJ2-5, with D maybe TRBD2 (5 bases). This CDR3 contains 13 residues. The ends were cut back, 5 bases at V and 5 bases at J, with 13 bases in the middle. Germline assignment: CDR1 SGHRS and CDR2 YFSETQ. This CDR3 is CASSPVPGETQYF. DNA for the CDR3: TGCGCCAGCAGTCCCGTTCCGGGGGAGACCCAGTACTTC.

This chain connects TRBV4-2 to TRBJ2-5; TRBD2 matches at 9 bases. The germline CDR1 and CDR2 sequences are LGHNA and YNFKEQ. This CDR3 is 16 amino acids long. Losses at the gene ends were 1 base for V and 5 bases for J; bases not matched to a gene: 8. CDR3: CASSQGNSGSQETQYF. Written as DNA, the CDR3 is TGTGCCAGCAGCCAAGGAAATAGCGGGAGTCAGGAGACCCAGTACTTC.

J is TRBJ1-4 and V is TRBV6-5, with 9 bases aligning to TRBD1. V dropped 6 bases and J dropped 7; count of bases not matched to a gene: 6. Per the germline V gene, CDR1 is MNHEY and CDR2 is SVGAGI. The length of the CDR3 is 14 residues. Here the CDR3 reads CASRPQGALEKLFF. As DNA, the CDR3 is TGTGCCAGCAGACCACAGGGGGCCCTTGAAAAACTGTTTTTT.

This clone was seen more than once but under ten times. V usage is TRBV29-1 and J usage is TRBJ1-2, with 7 bases that match TRBD1. CDR1 is SQVTM, CDR2 ANQGSEA, per germline. Unmatched junction bases numbered 10, after V lost 7 bases and J lost 8 bases. The CDR3 runs to 12 residues. The CDR3 loop reads CSGGQAPGGYTF. CDR3 DNA: TGCAGCGGTGGACAGGCCCCTGGGGGCTACACCTTC.

This sequence joins TRBV10-2 and TRBJ2-1; D gene unclear. The germline CDR1 and CDR2 sequences are WSHSY and SAAADI. The germline V and J ends were trimmed by 3 bases and 10 bases, with 10 bases remaining between them. The CDR3 length is 12 residues. CDR3 residues: CASSDSLGEQFF. The CDR3 DNA is TGCGCCAGCAGTGACTCCCTCGGGGAGCAGTTCTTC.